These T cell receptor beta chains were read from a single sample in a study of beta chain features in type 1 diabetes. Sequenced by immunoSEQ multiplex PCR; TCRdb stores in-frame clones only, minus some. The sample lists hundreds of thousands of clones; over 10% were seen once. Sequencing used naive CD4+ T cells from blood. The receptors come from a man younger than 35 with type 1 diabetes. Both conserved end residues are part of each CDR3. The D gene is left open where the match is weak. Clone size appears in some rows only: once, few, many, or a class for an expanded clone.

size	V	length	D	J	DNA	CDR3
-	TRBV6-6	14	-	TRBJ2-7	TGTGCCAGCAGGGCGGGGTCGATAACCTACGAGCAGTACTTC	CASRAGSITYEQYF
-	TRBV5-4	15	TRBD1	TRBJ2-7	TGTGCCAGCAGCCCCAGGGGCAGGGGGCTCTACGAGCAGTACTTC	CASSPRGRGLYEQYF
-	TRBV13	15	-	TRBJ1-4	TGTGCCAGCAGCCGAGGGGCCGGGAGGCCCGGGGAACTGTTTTTT	CASSRGAGRPGELFF
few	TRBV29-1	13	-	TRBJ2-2	TGCAGCGTCCCCCGCGGAGGAACCGGGGAGCTGTTTTTT	CSVPRGGTGELFF
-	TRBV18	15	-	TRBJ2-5	TGTGCCAGCTCACCACCGGTTGCACTAGAAGAGACCCAGTACTTC	CASSPPVALEETQYF
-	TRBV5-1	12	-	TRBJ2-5	TGCGCCAGCAGCGCACAAGGAGAGACCCAGTACTTC	CASSAQGETQYF
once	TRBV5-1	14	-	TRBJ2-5	TGCGCCAGCAGCTCGGATCCCAGCCAAGAGACCCAGTACTTC	CASSSDPSQETQYF
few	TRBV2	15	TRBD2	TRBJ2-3	TGTGCCAGCAGCCGCCTAGCGGGGGGCACAGATACGCAGTATTTT	CASSRLAGGTDTQYF
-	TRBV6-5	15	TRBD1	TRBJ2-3	TGTGCCAGCAGTTACCCGGACAGGGGCCTGGATACGCAGTATTTT	CASSYPDRGLDTQYF
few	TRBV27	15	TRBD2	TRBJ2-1	TGTGCCAGCAGTTCCCCTAGCGGGGCCTACAATGAGCAGTTCTTC	CASSSPSGAYNEQFF
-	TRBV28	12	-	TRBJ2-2	TGTGCCAGCAGTCCTGCCGCCGGGGAGCTGTTTTTT	CASSPAAGELFF
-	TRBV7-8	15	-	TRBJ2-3	TGTGCCAGCAGAAAGTCGCATCAAAACGGAGATACGCAGTATTTT	CASRKSHQNGDTQYF
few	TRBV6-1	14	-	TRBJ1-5	TGTGCCAGCAGTGAAGGGACAGTCAATCAGCCCCAGCATTTT	CASSEGTVNQPQHF
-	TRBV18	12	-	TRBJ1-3	TGTGCCAGCTCCTCGCAGCAGGACACCATATATTTT	CASSSQQDTIYF
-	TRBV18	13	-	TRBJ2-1	TGTGCCAGCTCACCTGCTGCGTACAATGAGCAGTTCTTC	CASSPAAYNEQFF
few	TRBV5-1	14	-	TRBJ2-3	TGCGCCAGCGCCCGCCCAGGTCTCACAGATACGCAGTATTTT	CASARPGLTDTQYF
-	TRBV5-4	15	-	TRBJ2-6	TGTGCCAGCCGGGACTCGAGCTCTGGGGCCAACGTCCTGACTTTC	CASRDSSSGANVLTF
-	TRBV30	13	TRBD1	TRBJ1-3	TGTGCCTGTGGGCAGGGGGCTGGAAACACCATATATTTT	CACGQGAGNTIYF
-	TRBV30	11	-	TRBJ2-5	TGTGCCTGGAGTGTTAGGGAGACCCAGTACTTC	CAWSVRETQYF
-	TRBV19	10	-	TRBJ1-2	TGTGCCAGTAGTGGCCTCCATGAGACCTTC	CASSGLHETF
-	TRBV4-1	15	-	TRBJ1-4	TGCGCCAGCAGCCGGTTGGAATCGGCTAATGAAAAACTGTTTTTT	CASSRLESANEKLFF
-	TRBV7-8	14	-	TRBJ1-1	TGTGCCAGCAGCCCCGGGGGAAGGGGAACTGAAGCTTTCTTT	CASSPGGRGTEAFF
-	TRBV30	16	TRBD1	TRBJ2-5	TGTGCCTGGAGTGTACCGACAGGGAGAGAGGTGGAGACCCAGTACTTC	CAWSVPTGREVETQYF
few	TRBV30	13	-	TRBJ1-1	TGTGCCTGGAACAGGGAGTACGACACTGAAGCTTTCTTT	CAWNREYDTEAFF
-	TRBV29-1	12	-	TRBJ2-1	TGCAGCGTTGATGGGGGGTCGAATGAGCAGTTCTTC	CSVDGGSNEQFF
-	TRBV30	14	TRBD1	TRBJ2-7	TGTGCCTGGAGAGGGACAGGTCACTCCTACGAGCAGTACTTC	CAWRGTGHSYEQYF
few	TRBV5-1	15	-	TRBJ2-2	TGCGCCAGCAGCTTGGACAGGAGGAACACCGGGGAGCTGTTTTTT	CASSLDRRNTGELFF
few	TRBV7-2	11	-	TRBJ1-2	TGTGCCAGCAGCTTAGTTTATGGCTACACCTTC	CASSLVYGYTF
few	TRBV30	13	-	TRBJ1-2	TGTGCCTGGAGTCCGGGACCCTACTATGGCTACACCTTC	CAWSPGPYYGYTF
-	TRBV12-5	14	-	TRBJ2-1	TGTGCCGCCCCCAGGGGGGGGACCTACAATGAGCAGTTCTTC	CAAPRGGTYNEQFF
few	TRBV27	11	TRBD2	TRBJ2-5	TGTGCCAGCAGTCTCCGGGAGGTCACGTACTTC	CASSLREVTYF
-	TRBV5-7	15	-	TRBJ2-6	TGTGCCAGCAGCCTAACGGATTCTGGGGCCAACGTCCTGACTTTC	CASSLTDSGANVLTF
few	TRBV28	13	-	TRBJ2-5	TGTGCCAGCAGGGCACAGGGTGCAGAGACCCAGTACTTC	CASRAQGAETQYF
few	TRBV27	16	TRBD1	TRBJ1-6	TGTGCCAGCAGTTTATCGGGGGGACAGGGCACTTCACCCCTCCACTTT	CASSLSGGQGTSPLHF
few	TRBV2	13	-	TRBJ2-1	TGTGCCAGCAGTGACAGGGGTGATCCTGAGCAGTTCTTC	CASSDRGDPEQFF
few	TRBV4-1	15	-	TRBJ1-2	TGCGCCAGCAGCCAAGAAGCGGCAGGGTCCTATGGCTACACCTTC	CASSQEAAGSYGYTF
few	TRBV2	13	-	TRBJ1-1	TGTGCCAGACAGGGATCCGGGAACACTGAAGCTTTCTTT	CARQGSGNTEAFF
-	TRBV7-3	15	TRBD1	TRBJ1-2	TGTGCCAGCAGCTCTCAAGCACAGGGGGCTGAAGGCTACACCTTC	CASSSQAQGAEGYTF
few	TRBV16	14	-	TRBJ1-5	TGTGCCAGCAGCAGGACAGAGTTTTCTCAGCCCCAGCATTTT	CASSRTEFSQPQHF
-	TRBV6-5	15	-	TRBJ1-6	TGTGCCAGCAGTCCCCGGACAGCTTATAATTCACCCCTCCACTTT	CASSPRTAYNSPLHF
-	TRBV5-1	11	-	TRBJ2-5	TGCGCCAGCAGCTCGGAGGGGGCCCAGTACTTC	CASSSEGAQYF
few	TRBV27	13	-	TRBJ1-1	TGTGCCAGCAGTTTATTCTGGGGCACTGAAGCTTTCTTT	CASSLFWGTEAFF
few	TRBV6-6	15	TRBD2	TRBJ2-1	TGTGCCAGCAGCCCGGGGAGCGGGGGAGGTAATGAGCAGTTCTTC	CASSPGSGGGNEQFF
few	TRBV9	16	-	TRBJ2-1	TGTGCCAGCAGCCACTCCCGGGGGCCCTCCTACAATGAGCAGTTCTTC	CASSHSRGPSYNEQFF
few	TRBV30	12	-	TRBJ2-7	TGTGCCTGGAGGGGGACCGCTACGACGCAGTACTTC	CAWRGTATTQYF
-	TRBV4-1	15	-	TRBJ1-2	TGCGCCAGCAGCCCCCTGGAAGGGGAGATGCGTGGCTACACCTTC	CASSPLEGEMRGYTF
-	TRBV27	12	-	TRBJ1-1	TGTGCCAGCAGTTTATTACAGGGCGAAGCTTTCTTT	CASSLLQGEAFF
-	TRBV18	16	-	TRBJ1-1	TGTGCCAGCTCACAACACGGGGGGGTTGAGGACACTGAAGCTTTCTTT	CASSQHGGVEDTEAFF
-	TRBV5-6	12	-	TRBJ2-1	TGTGCCAGCACTCTACCAGGTAATGAGCAGTTCTTC	CASTLPGNEQFF
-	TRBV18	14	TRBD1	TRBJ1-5	TGTGCCAGCTCACCAGGACAGGGGTATCAGCCCCAGCATTTT	CASSPGQGYQPQHF
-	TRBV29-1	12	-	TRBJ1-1	TGCAGCGTGGGAGACAGCCACACTGAAGCTTTCTTT	CSVGDSHTEAFF
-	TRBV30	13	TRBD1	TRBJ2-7	TGTGCCTGGAGAAAGGGGGCGCGGTACGAGCAGTACTTC	CAWRKGARYEQYF
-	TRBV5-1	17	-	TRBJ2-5	TGCGCCAGCAGCTTGGAACAAGGCCCCTCGGTGGGGGAGACCCAGTACTTC	CASSLEQGPSVGETQYF
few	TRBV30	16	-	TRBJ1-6	TGTGCCTGGAGTGTACATCAAGGGACCCATAATTCACCCCTCCACTTT	CAWSVHQGTHNSPLHF
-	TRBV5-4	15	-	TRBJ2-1	TGTGCCAGCAGCTTGGTCGACTACTCCTACAATGAGCAGTTCTTC	CASSLVDYSYNEQFF